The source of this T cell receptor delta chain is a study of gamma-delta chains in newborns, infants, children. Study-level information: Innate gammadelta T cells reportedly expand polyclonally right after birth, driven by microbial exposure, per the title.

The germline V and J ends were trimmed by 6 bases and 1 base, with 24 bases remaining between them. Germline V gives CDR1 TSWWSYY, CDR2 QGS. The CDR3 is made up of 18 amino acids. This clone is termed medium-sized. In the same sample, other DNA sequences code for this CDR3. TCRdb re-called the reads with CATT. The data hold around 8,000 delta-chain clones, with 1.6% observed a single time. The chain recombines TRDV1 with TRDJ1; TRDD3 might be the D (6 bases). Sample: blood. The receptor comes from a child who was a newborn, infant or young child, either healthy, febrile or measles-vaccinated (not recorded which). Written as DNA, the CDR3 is TGTGCTCTTGGAGGTAAAAGGCCCTACTGGGTTATCACCGATAAACTCATCTTT. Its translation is CALGGKRPYWVITDKLIF.